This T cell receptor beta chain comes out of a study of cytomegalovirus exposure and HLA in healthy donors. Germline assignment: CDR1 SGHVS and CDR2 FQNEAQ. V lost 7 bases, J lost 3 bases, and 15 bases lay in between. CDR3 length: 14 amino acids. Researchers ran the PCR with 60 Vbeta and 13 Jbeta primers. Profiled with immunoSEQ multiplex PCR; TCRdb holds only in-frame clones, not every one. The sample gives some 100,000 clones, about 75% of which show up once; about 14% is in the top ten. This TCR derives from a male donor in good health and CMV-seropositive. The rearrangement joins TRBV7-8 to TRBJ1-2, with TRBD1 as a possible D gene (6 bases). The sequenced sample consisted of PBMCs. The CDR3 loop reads CASTLVRGDYGYTF. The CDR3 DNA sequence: TGTGCCAGCACCCTGGTCAGGGGCGACTATGGCTACACCTTC.